This T cell receptor (beta chain) comes out of a study of blood T cell repertoires in COVID-19. Study context: The study drew acute and convalescent COVID-19 samples from the United States, Italy and Spain.

The CDR3 length is 15 residues. V trimming: 0 bases; J trimming: 3 bases; junction bases outside the gene matches: 2. Per germline, CDR1 SGDLS and CDR2 YYNGEE. Method: immunoSEQ multiplex PCR; TCRdb's copy keeps in-frame clones and lacks some. Of some 290,000 clones listed, 86% are singletons. This receptor was identified in a woman in her 30s with COVID-19, enrolled during active disease. The chain is built from TRBV9 and TRBJ2-1; 8 bases map to TRBD2. Source material: peripheral blood. Here the CDR3 DNA reads TGTGCCAGCAGCGTAGGAGCGGGGGTCTACAATGAGCAGTTCTTC. Its translation is CASSVGAGVYNEQFF. The variable domain in full, with the rest retrieved from reference TRBV9 and TRBJ2-1, is DSGVTQTPKHLITATGQRVTLRCSPRSGDLSVYWYQQSLDQGLQFLIQYYNGEERAKGNILERFSAQQFPDLHSELNLSSLELGDSALYFCASSVGAGVYNEQFFGPGTRLTVL.